The 18 T cell receptor beta chains below were found in one sample sequenced in a study of shared clonotypes between healthy human individuals. Profiled with immunoSEQ multiplex PCR; TCRdb holds only in-frame clones, not every one. The data hold millions of clones, with approximately 95% observed a single time. Sequencing used naive CD4+ T cells from PBMCs. Regarding subset: CD45RA+ positively selected. The source of these receptors is a man younger than 35 in good health. Some clones in this sample may be carry-over from other donors' samples.

This clone was counted a single time. The chain couples TRBV27 to TRBJ2-1; TRBD2 matches at 8 bases. Looked up from germline, CDR1 is MNHEY and CDR2 is SMNVEV (reference sequence). V lost 8 bases to trimming and J lost 7 bases; unmatched junction nucleotides: 10. This CDR3 has 14 amino acids. CDR3 bases: TGTGCCAGCGGTCGAGCGGGAGCCGGGAATGAGCAGTTCTTC. Encoded protein: CASGRAGAGNEQFF.

CDR3 amino acids: CASSLIGGPGTDTQYF. The DNA for the CDR3 is TGTGCCAGCAGTTTAATAGGGGGGCCGGGCACAGATACGCAGTATTTT. This chain uses TRBV27 with TRBJ2-3, with D possibly being TRBD1 or TRBD2 (6 bases each). The V end was cut by 2 bases, the J end by 1 base, with 13 bases between. CDR1 MNHEY and CDR2 SMNVEV come from the germline V gene (reference sequence). The CDR3 extends over 16 amino acids.

The chain employs TRBV6-4 and TRBJ2-3, with TRBD2 matching 8 bases. Germline CDR1 is MRHNA and CDR2 is SNTAGT. CDR3 length equals 18 residues. J gave up 4 bases and V 5 bases, and 17 bases lay outside the gene matches. DNA for the CDR3: TGTGCCAGCAGTTTCAGCGGGAGCCCCTCCAGCACAGCAGATACGCAGTATTTT. Its protein product is CASSFSGSPSSTADTQYF.

With regard to this clone: A junction end diverges from the germline sequence, so it may reflect a read error. The sample has other DNA sequences that encode this CDR3 too. This chain joins TRBV28 and TRBJ1-1; D ambiguous. This CDR3 contains 14 residues. Germline V CDR1 and CDR2: MDHEN, SYDVKM. This chain's CDR3 is CASSLVDRRTEAFF. CDR3 nucleotides: TGTGCCAGCAGTTTAGTAGATCGCCGCACTGAGGCTTTCTTT.

This clone was observed once. At the DNA level, this CDR3 is encoded by other sequences in the same sample as well. V usage is TRBV7-3 and J usage is TRBJ1-3; possible D gene TRBD1, 6 bases. Germline V CDR1 and CDR2: SGHTA, FQGTGA. This CDR3 is built from 15 residues. V lost 2 bases, J lost 4 bases, and 12 bases lay in between. CDR3 sequence: CASSLSGGAGNTIYF. The CDR3 bases are TGTGCCAGCAGCTTATCGGGGGGCGCCGGAAACACCATATATTTT.

The chain links TRBV5-1 to TRBJ1-2; no firm D call. CDR3 size: 15 residues. Germline CDR1 SGHRS, CDR2 YFSETQ. Trimming cost V 0 bases and J 6 bases, with 15 bases left between them. The CDR3 DNA follows: TGCGCCAGCAGCTTGGCGCCTGACCCCCCGGATGGCTACACCTTC. Protein sequence: CASSLAPDPPDGYTF.

This clone was detected once. The chain has TRBV7-3 and TRBJ2-2; D is unclear. The CDR3 totals 14 residues. Germline V gives CDR1 SGHTA, CDR2 FQGTGA. V was pared by 1 base and J by 7 bases, with 10 bases between. For the CDR3, the DNA is TGTGCCAGCAGCTTAAGGGGTTTAAGCGGGGAGCTGTTTTTT. Encoded protein: CASSLRGLSGELFF.

This clone is a singleton in its sample. This chain joins TRBV14 and TRBJ2-5; D possibly corresponds to TRBD1 (6 bases). Germline V lookup: CDR1 SGHDN, CDR2 FVKESK. The CDR3 loop spans 15 amino acids. Trimming left V 0 bases short and J 1 base short, with 9 bases between. CDR3 in DNA: TGTGCCAGCAGCCAAGATCTACAGGGCCAAGAGACCCAGTACTTC. Its translation: CASSQDLQGQETQYF.

J is TRBJ2-1 and V is TRBV9, with 10 bases identical to TRBD2. The CDR3 spans 14 residues. The V gene's germline CDR1 is SGDLS and CDR2 YYNGEE. Losses at the gene ends were 2 bases for V and 10 bases for J; bases not matched to a gene: 6. The CDR3 protein is CASSVGTSAVEQFF. CDR3 sequence (DNA): TGTGCCAGCAGCGTGGGGACTAGCGCTGTCGAGCAGTTCTTC.

The chain employs TRBV5-1 and TRBJ2-3; unclear D gene. Germline CDR1 SGHRS, CDR2 YFSETQ. Trimming left V 6 bases short and J 0 bases short, with 11 bases between. There are 14 residues in the CDR3. CDR3 in DNA: TGCGCCAGCACCTTCGGTACTAGCACAGATACGCAGTATTTT. It specifies CASTFGTSTDTQYF.

J is TRBJ2-7 and V is TRBV5-6, with a weak D call TRBD1 (5 bases). Looked up from germline, CDR1 is SGHDT and CDR2 is YYEEEE. The CDR3 runs to 14 residues. The V end lost 0 bases, the J end lost 0 bases, and 7 bases lay between the germline ends. Written as DNA, the CDR3 is TGTGCCAGCAGCTTGGAAGGGGCCTCCTACGAGCAGTACTTC. It yields the protein CASSLEGASYEQYF.

CDR3 region: CASSWGDRGLNTEAFF. CDR3 in DNA: TGTGCCAGCAGTTGGGGGGACAGGGGGCTGAACACTGAAGCTTTCTTT. The V gene is TRBV28, the J gene TRBJ1-1, with TRBD1 matching 12 bases. The V gene's germline CDR1 is MDHEN and CDR2 SYDVKM. This CDR3 spans 16 amino acids. J gave up 0 bases and V 4 bases, and 3 bases lay outside the gene matches.

The chain links TRBV5-4 to TRBJ2-1; D is possibly TRBD2 (5 bases). The germline V gene has CDR1 SGHNT and CDR2 YYREEE (reference sequence). This CDR3 region has 15 residues. Trimming left V 4 bases short and J 7 bases short, with 18 bases between. The CDR3 DNA sequence: TGTGCCAGCAGCCCAGCGGTCCCACCCGGGAATGAGCAGTTCTTC. This gives the protein CASSPAVPPGNEQFF. The entire variable domain, with the rest obtained from reference TRBV5-4 and TRBJ2-1, is as follows: ETGVTQSPTHLIKTRGQQVTLRCSSQSGHNTVSWYQQALGQGPQFIFQYYREEENGRGNFPPRFSGLQFPNYSSELNVNALELDDSALYLCASSPAVPPGNEQFFGPGTRLTVL.

This chain links TRBV2 with TRBJ2-7; D unresolved. Germline V gives CDR1 SNHLY, CDR2 FYNNEI. The CDR3 has 13 amino acids. The V end lost 1 base, the J end lost 7 bases, and 11 bases lay between the germline ends. The DNA for the CDR3 is TGTGCCAGCAGTGAAGAGGTGCCCTTGGAGCAGTACTTC. This sequence encodes CASSEEVPLEQYF.

This chain connects TRBV5-1 to TRBJ2-7; D is possibly TRBD2 (7 bases). The CDR3 has 14 amino acids. The V end was cut by 3 bases, the J end by 2 bases, with 12 bases between. Germline CDR1 SGHRS, CDR2 YFSETQ. CDR3 sequence reads: CASSWDGGPYEQYF. DNA for the CDR3: TGCGCCAGCAGCTGGGACGGGGGGCCCTACGAGCAGTACTTC.

The chain joins TRBV23-1 to TRBJ1-2; D uncertain. TRBV23-1 is an open reading frame, and its role is uncertain. V was pared by 0 bases and J by 5 bases, with 7 bases between. This CDR3 is 13 amino acids long. The CDR3 DNA follows: TGCGCCAGCAGTCAATCGGTGTTTTATGGCTACACCTTC. As protein: CASSQSVFYGYTF.

This chain links TRBV7-9 with TRBJ1-3, with no clear D. Trimming took off 8 bases at V and 1 base at J, with 0 bases between the two ends. Germline CDR1 SEHNR, CDR2 FQNEAQ (reference sequence). This CDR3 contains 10 residues. The DNA for the CDR3 is TGTGCCAGCTCTGGAAACACCATATATTTT. Translation: CASSGNTIYF.

V gene TRBV6-5 combines with J gene TRBJ1-1; the D is unclear. In germline, CDR1 is MNHEY, CDR2 SVGAGI. Trimming pared 3 bases from V and 4 bases from J, leaving 15 bases between. This CDR3 is 15 amino acids long. CDR3 in amino acids: CASSYSSAAGTEAFF. The CDR3 coding sequence is TGTGCCAGCAGTTATAGTTCTGCTGCGGGCACTGAAGCTTTCTTT.